The 20 T cell receptor beta chains reported below all come from one sample, sequenced in a study of human T cells and chemical hapten exposure. Stated time point: patch test 1, 2 weeks after DPC sensitization. The treatment is: therapeutic diphenylcyclopropenone sensitization with weekly scalp DPC. Via MiXCR, TCRdb re-called the RACE reads, giving one row per CDR3 protein. The sample comprises roughly 380,000 distinct CDR3 sequences, 4.8% of which are singletons, and about 2.1% rests with the top ten. The source material was whole blood, sampled in connection with sensitization to the hapten diphenylcyclopropenone (DPC). Source of these receptors: a woman between 45 and 60 years old with alopecia areata. Some clones in this sample may be carry-over from other donors' samples.

The table lists this clonotype with many counts. The J gene is TRBJ2-3, the V gene TRBV4-3; D tentatively fits TRBD1 or TRBD2 (5 bases each). Per germline, CDR1 LGHNA and CDR2 YSLEER. This CDR3 is 16 amino acids long. Trimming cost V 1 base and J 0 bases, with 11 bases left between them. The CDR3 region is CASSQVSGASTDTQYF. As DNA, the CDR3 is TGCGCCAGCAGCCAAGTTTCCGGGGCTAGCACAGATACGCAGTATTTT.

This clonotype was counted ten times or more. The chain uses TRBV18 and TRBJ2-7, with 12 bases aligning to TRBD1. This CDR3 is 17 amino acids long. V dropped 1 base and J dropped 7; count of bases not matched to a gene: 11. Germline CDR1 is KGHSH and CDR2 is LQKENI. CDR3 nucleotides: TGTGCCAGCTCACCACAGGTCGGGACAGGGGGCGCGGGGGAGCAGTACTTC. This gives the protein CASSPQVGTGGAGEQYF.

This clonotype was detected only a few times. V and J are TRBV9 and TRBJ1-1; tentatively, D is TRBD1 (5 bases). Trimming pared 0 bases from V and 6 bases from J, leaving 15 bases between. The CDR3 has 15 amino acids. Germline assignment: CDR1 SGDLS and CDR2 YYNGEE. The CDR3, as DNA: TGTGCCAGCAGCGTAGATGGTGCAGGGAGGGCTGAAGCTTTCTTT. Amino acids: CASSVDGAGRAEAFF.

This clonotype was seen more than once but under ten times. The V call is TRBV20-1, the J call TRBJ2-3, with TRBD2 as a possible D gene (6 bases). Trimming took 4 bases from V and 4 from J, leaving 18 bases between them. Per the germline V gene, CDR1 is DFQATT and CDR2 is SNEGSKA (reference sequence). The CDR3 covers 15 residues. DNA of the CDR3: TGCAGTGCTACCGCCCCACGGGAGAGCTCAGATACGCAGTATTTT. Its translation is CSATAPRESSDTQYF.

There are many counts of this clonotype. The chain recombines TRBV4-1 with TRBJ1-2; maybe TRBD1 (5 bases). This CDR3 region has 11 residues. Germline V gene data show CDR1 as MGHRA and CDR2 as YSYEKL. V lost 10 bases to trimming and J lost 8 bases, with 14 bases between them. The CDR3 DNA is TGCGCCACCTGGGACGGGGTAGGCTACACCTTC. It encodes CATWDGVGYTF.

This clonotype has a handful of counts. J is TRBJ2-7 and V is TRBV5-4, with 9 nucleotides matching TRBD1. Germline V gene sequence: CDR1 SGHNT, CDR2 YYREEE (reference sequence). With V trimmed by 1 base and J by 0 bases, 8 bases remained unmatched. This CDR3 is 17 amino acids long. CDR3 coding DNA: TGTGCCAGCAGCTTGATATACGGGGACAGGGTCTCCTACGAGCAGTACTTC. Encoded protein: CASSLIYGDRVSYEQYF.

The table lists this clonotype with many counts. The chain employs TRBV14 and TRBJ1-1; D remains unclear. This CDR3 spans 14 amino acids. V was cut by 2 bases and J by 0 bases, with 7 bases left in between. Germline loops: CDR1 SGHDN, CDR2 FVKESK. Here the CDR3 reads CASSQSTLNTEAFF. CDR3 coding DNA: TGTGCCAGCAGCCAATCCACACTGAACACTGAAGCTTTCTTT.

This clonotype was seen at least ten times. J is TRBJ1-1 and V is TRBV27, with D perhaps matching TRBD1 (5 bases). The CDR3 length is 14 residues. The germline CDR1 and CDR2 sequences are MNHEY and SMNVEV (reference sequence). V lost 1 base and J 1 base, leaving 7 bases between the germline ends. CDR3 nucleotides: TGTGCCAGCAGTTTATTGGGACCGAACACTGAAGCTTTCTTT. It is translated as CASSLLGPNTEAFF.

This clonotype was seen more than once but under ten times. The chain combines TRBV3-1 with TRBJ2-5, with D unclear. V was pared by 0 bases and J by 11 bases, with 13 bases between. Germline V lookup: CDR1 LGHDT, CDR2 YNNKEL (reference sequence). CDR3 length: 13 amino acids. The CDR3 DNA follows: TGTGCCAGCAGCCAAGAGGCCGGGTCTTATCAGTACTTC. It specifies CASSQEAGSYQYF.

The V gene is TRBV15, the J gene TRBJ1-1; TRBD1 matches at 8 bases. The length of the CDR3 is 14 residues. CDR1 is LNHNV, CDR2 YYDKDF, per germline (reference sequence). V trimming: 4 bases; J trimming: 7 bases; junction bases outside the gene matches: 8. The CDR3 reads CATSNVRQGNEAFF. In DNA, the CDR3 is TGTGCCACCAGCAACGTACGACAGGGGAATGAAGCTTTCTTT.

This clonotype has ten or more counts. The rearrangement links TRBV7-3 to TRBJ2-1; tentatively, D is TRBD2 (6 bases). The V gene lost 5 bases and the J gene lost 0 bases, with 17 bases spanning the gap. From germline, CDR1 is SGHTA and CDR2 FQGTGA. The CDR3 runs 17 residues. The CDR3 sequence: CASSLFSRGSSYNEQFF. The DNA of the CDR3 is TGTGCCAGCAGCCTCTTCTCCCGGGGGAGCTCCTACAATGAGCAGTTCTTC.

This clonotype has only a few counts. The J gene is TRBJ1-6, the V gene TRBV5-6; D may be TRBD1 (6 bases). Germline V gene lookup returns CDR1 SGHDT and CDR2 YYEEEE. V was shortened by 0 bases and J by 9 bases, with 10 bases between the two germline ends. The CDR3 consists of 14 residues. CDR3 bases: TGTGCCAGCAGCTTGGTACAGGGAGGTTCACCCCTCCACTTT. As protein: CASSLVQGGSPLHF.

J is TRBJ1-1 and V is TRBV20-1; D uncertain. Trimming removed 6 bases from V and 3 bases from J, with 14 bases in between. This CDR3 is built from 13 residues. Germline loops: CDR1 DFQATT, CDR2 SNEGSKA (reference sequence). CDR3 sequence: CSAAVVSYTEAFF. CDR3 coding DNA: TGCAGTGCCGCGGTGGTCAGTTACACTGAAGCTTTCTTT.

This clonotype was detected many times. CDR3 amino acids: CSAQRQGSNQPQHF. In DNA form, the CDR3 reads TGCAGTGCTCAAAGACAGGGGTCGAATCAGCCCCAGCATTTT. The chain uses TRBV20-1 and TRBJ1-5; 8 bases fit TRBD1. V trimming: 5 bases; J trimming: 4 bases; junction bases outside the gene matches: 7. The CDR3 runs to 14 residues. Germline CDR1 DFQATT, CDR2 SNEGSKA (reference sequence).

The chain employs TRBV4-3 and TRBJ2-4, with 7 bases aligning to TRBD2. The ends lost 1 base at V and 8 bases at J; junction bases unmatched: 5. The CDR3 covers 14 residues. CDR1 is LGHNA and CDR2 is YSLEER in the germline V gene. In DNA, the CDR3 is TGCGCCAGCAGCCAAGGGACTAGTCGGGACATTCAGTACTTC. Its protein product is CASSQGTSRDIQYF.

This clonotype has at least ten counts. J is TRBJ1-2 and V is TRBV12-3 or TRBV12-4; D is unclear. The ends were cut back, 5 bases at V and 4 bases at J, with 8 bases in the middle. This CDR3 contains 12 residues. The CDR3 is CASSPTAYGYTF. CDR3 DNA: TGTGCCAGCAGTCCCACGGCCTATGGCTACACCTTC.

At least ten counts were recorded for this clonotype. The chain recombines TRBV19 with TRBJ1-5; unclear D gene. V lost 4 bases and J 3 bases, leaving 7 bases between the germline ends. The V gene's germline CDR1 is LNHDA and CDR2 SQIVND (reference sequence). The CDR3 consists of 13 residues. The CDR3, as DNA: TGTGCCAGTAGTAGCGTAGCCAATCAGCCCCAGCATTTT. It translates to CASSSVANQPQHF. Together with reference TRBV19 and TRBJ1-5, the CDR3 gives the full variable domain: DGGITQSPKYLFRKEGQNVTLSCEQNLNHDAMYWYRQDPGQGLRLIYYSQIVNDFQKGDIAEGYSVSREKKESFPLTVTSAQKNPTAFYLCASSSVANQPQHFGDGTRLSIL.

The CDR3 loop reads CASSSNIVRGGDTQYF. In DNA form, the CDR3 reads TGTGCCAGCAGCTCCAACATAGTGCGGGGGGGAGATACGCAGTATTTT. The chain couples TRBV3-1 to TRBJ2-3; 9 positions match TRBD2. Germline V gene sequence: CDR1 LGHDT, CDR2 YNNKEL (reference sequence). This CDR3 is built from 16 residues. The V and J ends lost 5 bases and 5 bases, in that order; junction bases with no gene match: 11.

Only a few counts were recorded for this clonotype. This rearrangement joins TRBV27 to TRBJ1-5; a weak D match, TRBD1 (5 bases). This CDR3 has 14 residues. Trimming took 5 bases from V and 0 from J, leaving 8 bases between them. CDR1 and CDR2 from the germline V gene are MNHEY and SMNVEV (reference sequence). In DNA, the CDR3 is TGTGCCAGCAGTAAGGGGTATAGCAATCAGCCCCAGCATTTT. Translating it yields CASSKGYSNQPQHF.

This clonotype was seen many times. The chain couples TRBV6-2 or TRBV6-3 to TRBJ2-1, with 7 bases identical to TRBD2. The CDR3 length is 15 residues. After removal of 6 bases from V and 2 bases from J, the junction contained 7 bases not matched to a gene. Germline V gene lookup returns CDR1 MNHEY and CDR2 SVGEGT. The CDR3 sequence: CASRGSGAAYNEQFF. DNA for the CDR3: TGTGCCAGCAGGGGAAGCGGGGCGGCCTACAATGAGCAGTTCTTC.